This T cell receptor beta chain derives from a study of beta chain features in type 1 diabetes (dated by TCRdb to the late 2010s). For context, the study as a whole: Mean age, gender distribution, total cell number and subset yield did not differ between patients and healthy donors. The study compared the TCRB repertoires of sorted circulating CD4+ T cell subsets in recently diagnosed type 1 diabetes patients with those in matched healthy donors. Regulatory and stem cell-like memory subsets were isolated from only 8 patients and about eight healthy donors, whereas naive and central memory subsets came from all 28 donors. A total of about 99,000,000 sorted cells were examined across all samples, and RNA yield correlated strongly with the number of cells per subset.

Findings and caveats that apply to the study as a whole: At VDJ recombination sites, type 1 diabetes patients had fewer insertions and more deleted nucleotides, which implies abnormalities in thymic rearrangement. HLA sub-analyses involved small numbers of individuals, so any influence of HLA type on TCRB rearrangement remained unresolved. Because cDNA was sequenced instead of genomic DNA, activated cells with high expression could be over-represented, although the groups did not differ in activation or CD3 levels. A moderate but significant shortening of TCRB CDR3 length was observed in type 1 diabetes patients in all four CD4+ subsets. The naive, central memory and regulatory TCRB repertoires appeared to resemble one another more closely among patients than among healthy donors. Shorter templates might be favored by PCR, yet because patient and control samples were amplified and corrected together, any such skew would affect both groups equally.

The entire isolated RNA was reverse transcribed using the High Capacity cDNA Reverse Transcription Kit, and thus expressed TCRB transcripts were sequenced. Deep immunoSEQ sequencing was performed on naive, central memory and regulatory T cell samples, with an average of about 3.6 million total reads per sample. Sorted cells were lysed in RLT buffer, and RNA was extracted using DNase-treated RNeasy Micro or Mini kits according to cell number. To prevent cross-contamination, each cell subset was processed individually, whereas patient and healthy donor samples were processed jointly. The immunoSEQ multiplex PCR was used to amplify TCRB sequences from cDNA, yielding 87-bp fragments that span the CDR3 region. Sequencing of the amplicons was performed on the Illumina HiSeq platform. Per the authors' processing: PCR bias was corrected computationally using synthetic template baselines, and reads within Hamming distance 2 were collapsed, with unmergeable singletons discarded. Reads were aligned to IMGT to assign V, D and J genes, CDR3 length, and insertions or deletions at six rearrangement sites. Within each subset, clonotype counts were normalized to the number of sorted cells before true diversity and Gini coefficients were calculated with the tcR R package. Repertoire sharing was quantified using the overlap coefficient calculated on TCRB nucleotide sequences. Out-of-frame TCRB sequences from naive cells were analyzed to stand in for the pre-selection repertoire. Not all clones reach the TCRdb copy of this immuneACCESS table, which keeps in-frame sequences only. Checked studies attribute under half of the gap to unresolved V genes and leave the rest unexplained. That table is the source of V, J and clone size, and D and trimming were worked out from the DNA. The sample has about 700,000 clones on record, 13% of them singletons. The ten largest clonotypes hold approximately 0.022% of the sample.

A few counts support this clone. Its antigen specificity is not known. The input lacks base qualities; no much larger clone sits a single base away. The germline V gene encodes CDR1 KGHSH and CDR2 LQKENI. V lost 6 bases and J lost 3 bases; the stretch between them is 12 bases long. From the cysteine up to the phenylalanine, the CDR3 has a length of 15 residues. Of the read, only the CDR3 DNA is kept; its 45 bases are in frame from base 1. From each donor, a single peripheral blood sample of about 120 mL on average was drawn into heparinised tubes. Naive, central memory, regulatory and stem cell-like memory CD4+ T cells were sorted on a BD FACSAria II using a panel including CD45RO, CCR7, CD25, CD127, CD95 and CD27. Every sorted population had a purity above 95%. PBMCs were isolated immediately by Lymphoprep density gradient centrifugation and stained directly without culture. Samples were stained and sorted in pairs, with one healthy donor and one patient per experiment, so that batch effects were minimized.

The sequence links TRBV18 to TRBJ2-6, with the D gene too uncertain to name. The clonotype comes from a man aged 18 to 29 with type 1 diabetes. Sequencing input: naive CD4+ T cells from blood. In light of the paper, this sample's cell subset or site label describes: true naive CD4+ T cells. The sequenced DNA: TGTGCCAGCTCGTCGATCGGAATTGGGGCCAACGTCCTGACTTTC. Its coded protein is CASSSIGIGANVLTF.